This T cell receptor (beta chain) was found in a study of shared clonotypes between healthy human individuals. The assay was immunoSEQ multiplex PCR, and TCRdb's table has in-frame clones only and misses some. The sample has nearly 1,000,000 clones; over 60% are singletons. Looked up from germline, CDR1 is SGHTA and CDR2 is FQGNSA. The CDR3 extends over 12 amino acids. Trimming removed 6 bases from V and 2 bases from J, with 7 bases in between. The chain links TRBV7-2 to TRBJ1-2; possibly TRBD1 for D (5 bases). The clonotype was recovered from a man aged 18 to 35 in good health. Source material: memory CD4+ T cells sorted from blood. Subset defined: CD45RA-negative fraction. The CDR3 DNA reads TGTGCCAGCAGTTCAGGGAACTATGGCTACACCTTC. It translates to CASSSGNYGYTF.